A selection of T cell receptor beta chains follows, all from one sample in a study of T cell changes during pregnancy in multiple sclerosis. The data were produced by immunoSEQ multiplex PCR, yet TCRdb's version contains in-frame clones alone and is incomplete. The sample records about 40,000 clones, about nine tenths being singletons. The sequenced sample was CD4+ T cells from peripheral blood mononuclear cells, obtained in the first trimester of pregnancy. Source of these receptors: a female donor with multiple sclerosis, enrolled in a pregnancy study. Each CDR3 is given with its conserved first and last residue. D genes are given only for firm matches. Not all rows give a size; the values are once, few, many and, for expanded clones, a class.

CASSLVFLGGYGYTF TGTGCCAGCAGCTTGGTTTTCCTCGGCGGCTATGGCTACACCTTC TRBV5-6 - - TRBJ1-2
CASSPGGEWQPQHF TGTGCCAGCAGCCCCGGGGGGGAGTGGCAGCCCCAGCATTTT TRBV6-5 - - TRBJ1-5
CASEGGQGREKLFF TGTGCCAGCGAAGGGGGACAGGGGCGTGAAAAACTGTTTTTT TRBV2 TRBD1 - TRBJ1-4
CASMIAQGRMNTEAFF TGTGCCAGTATGATCGCACAGGGCCGCATGAACACTGAAGCTTTCTTT TRBV19 - - TRBJ1-1
CASSIQATGTEAFF TGTGCCAGCAGCATACAGGCGACGGGCACTGAAGCTTTCTTT TRBV5-8 - - TRBJ1-1
CAWSRLAGVRETQYF TGTGCCTGGAGTCGACTAGCGGGAGTACGAGAGACCCAGTACTTC TRBV30 TRBD2 - TRBJ2-5
CASSPNTYGYTF TGTGCCAGCAGCCCAAACACCTATGGCTACACCTTC TRBV4-2 - - TRBJ1-2
CASSSGGGRHGYTF TGTGCCAGCAGCTCAGGCGGGGGGCGACATGGCTACACCTTC TRBV7-9 - - TRBJ1-2
CASRATGTGSGNTIYF TGTGCCAGCAGAGCCACCGGGACAGGGTCTGGAAACACCATATATTTT TRBV25-1 TRBD1 - TRBJ1-3
CASSLVADLNTEAFF TGTGCCAGCAGCTTAGTGGCTGATTTGAACACTGAAGCTTTCTTT TRBV11-2 - - TRBJ1-1
CASRGTSGTDTQYF TGTGCCAGTAGAGGGACTAGCGGGACAGATACGCAGTATTTT TRBV19 TRBD2 - TRBJ2-3
CASSLDGQRRAFF TGCGCCAGCAGCTTGGACGGACAAAGGAGAGCTTTCTTT TRBV5-1 - - TRBJ1-1
CASSQDRSYEQYF TGTGCCAGCAGCCAGGACAGATCGTACGAGCAGTACTTC TRBV5-6 - few TRBJ2-7
CASSLVSGTYNEQFF TGTGCCAGCAGCTTGGTGTCGGGTACCTACAATGAGCAGTTCTTC TRBV5-6 - - TRBJ2-1
CASKETLYREAYYGYTF TGTGCCAGTAAAGAAACATTATATAGGGAGGCGTACTATGGCTACACCTTC TRBV19 - - TRBJ1-2
CASSYWSGEHQPQHF TGTGCCAGCAGCTATTGGTCGGGGGAGCATCAGCCCCAGCATTTT TRBV7-9 - - TRBJ1-5
CASSPRQGGGYTF TGTGCCAGTAGTCCGCGACAGGGTGGCGGCTACACCTTC TRBV19 TRBD1 - TRBJ1-2
CASSRDGGNTEAFF TGTGCCAGCAGCCGGGACGGGGGGAACACTGAAGCTTTCTTT TRBV2 - - TRBJ1-1
CASSIRDTQYF TGTGCCAGTAGTATTCGAGATACGCAGTATTTT TRBV19 - - TRBJ2-3
CASSLDRFGSYEQYF TGTGCCAGCAGCTTAGATCGATTCGGTTCCTACGAGCAGTACTTC TRBV11-2 - - TRBJ2-7
CASSPVTYNEQFF TGTGCCAGCTCACCAGTTACCTACAATGAGCAGTTCTTC TRBV18 - - TRBJ2-1
CASTRQGAGDTQYF TGCGCCAGCACCCGACAGGGGGCAGGAGATACGCAGTATTTT TRBV5-1 TRBD1 - TRBJ2-3
CASSSWEFQETQYF TGTGCCAGCAGCTCCTGGGAGTTCCAAGAGACCCAGTACTTC TRBV27 - - TRBJ2-5
CASRYTAVGYGYTF TGTGCCAGCAGATATACGGCGGTTGGATATGGCTACACCTTC TRBV11-2 - - TRBJ1-2
CASSFRPGGTDTQYF TGTGCCAGCAGTTTTAGACCGGGGGGCACAGATACGCAGTATTTT TRBV6-5 - - TRBJ2-3
CASSLGIGGGYTF TGTGCCAGCAGCTTAGGGATAGGAGGTGGCTACACCTTC TRBV7-2 - once TRBJ1-2
CASSLSSGGTGELFF TGCGCCAGCAGCTTGTCTAGCGGGGGCACCGGGGAGCTGTTTTTT TRBV5-1 TRBD2 - TRBJ2-2
CASSVTSGRSGVQYF TGTGCCAGCAGTGTGACTAGCGGGAGGTCCGGGGTGCAGTATTTT TRBV2 TRBD2 - TRBJ2-3